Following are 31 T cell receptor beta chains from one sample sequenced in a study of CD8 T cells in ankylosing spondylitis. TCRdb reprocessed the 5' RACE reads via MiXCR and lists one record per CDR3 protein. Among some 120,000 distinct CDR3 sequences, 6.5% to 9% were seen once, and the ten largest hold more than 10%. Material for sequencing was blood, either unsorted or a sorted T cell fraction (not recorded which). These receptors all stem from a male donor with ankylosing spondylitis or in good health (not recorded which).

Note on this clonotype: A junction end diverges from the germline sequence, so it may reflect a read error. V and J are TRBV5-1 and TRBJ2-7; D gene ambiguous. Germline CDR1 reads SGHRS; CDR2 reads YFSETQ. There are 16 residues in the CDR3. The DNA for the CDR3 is TGCGCCAGCAGGGACCCACCGGACCCCTTCTCCTACGAGCCGTACTTC. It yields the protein CASRDPPDPFSYEPYF.

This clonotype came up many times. CDR3 sequence: CSAIRGRGYNEQFF. As DNA, the CDR3 is TGCAGTGCAATACGCGGGAGAGGCTACAATGAGCAGTTCTTC. The chain is built from TRBV20-1 and TRBJ2-1; 7 bases match TRBD2. V lost 6 bases and J lost 3; bases outside the gene matches: 8. This CDR3 is built from 14 residues. Germline V gene lookup returns CDR1 DFQATT and CDR2 SNEGSKA (reference sequence).

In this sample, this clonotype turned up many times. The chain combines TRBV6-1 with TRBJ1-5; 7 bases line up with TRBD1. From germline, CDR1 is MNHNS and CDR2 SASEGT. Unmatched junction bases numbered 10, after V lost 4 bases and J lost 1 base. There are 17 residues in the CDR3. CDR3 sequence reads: CASSAERQGLSNQPQHF. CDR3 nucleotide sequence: TGTGCCAGCAGTGCCGAACGACAGGGCTTAAGCAATCAGCCCCAGCATTTT.

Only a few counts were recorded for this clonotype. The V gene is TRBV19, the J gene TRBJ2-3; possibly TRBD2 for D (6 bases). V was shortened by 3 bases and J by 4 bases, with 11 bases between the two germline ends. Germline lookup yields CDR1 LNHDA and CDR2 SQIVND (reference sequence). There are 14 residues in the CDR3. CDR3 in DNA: TGTGCCAGTAGTATTCTCGGGAGCGCAGATACGCAGTATTTT. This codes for CASSILGSADTQYF.

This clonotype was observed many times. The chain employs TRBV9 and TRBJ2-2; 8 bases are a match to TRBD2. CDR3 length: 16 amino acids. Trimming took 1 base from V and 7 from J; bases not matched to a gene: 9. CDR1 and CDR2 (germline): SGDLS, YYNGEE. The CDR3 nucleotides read TGTGCCAGCAGCGTAACAGCGGGAGAAGTTATCGGGGAGCTGTTTTTT. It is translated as CASSVTAGEVIGELFF.

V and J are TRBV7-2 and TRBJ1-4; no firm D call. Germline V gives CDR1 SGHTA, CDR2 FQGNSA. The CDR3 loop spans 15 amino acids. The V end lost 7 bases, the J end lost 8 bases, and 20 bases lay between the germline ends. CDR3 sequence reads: CASTLGVARREKLFF. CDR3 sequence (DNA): TGTGCCAGCACCCTTGGGGTGGCCCGAAGGGAAAAACTGTTTTTT.

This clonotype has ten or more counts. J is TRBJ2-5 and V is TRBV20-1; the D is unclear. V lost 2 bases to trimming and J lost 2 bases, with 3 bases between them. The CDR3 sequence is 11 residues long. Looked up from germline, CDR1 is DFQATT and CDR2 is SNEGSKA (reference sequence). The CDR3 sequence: CSARQQETQYF. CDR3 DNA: TGCAGTGCTAGACAGCAAGAGACCCAGTACTTC.

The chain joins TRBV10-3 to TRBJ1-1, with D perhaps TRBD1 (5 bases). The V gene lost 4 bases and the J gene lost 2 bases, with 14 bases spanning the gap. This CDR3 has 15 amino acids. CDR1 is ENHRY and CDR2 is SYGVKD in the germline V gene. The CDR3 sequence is CAISAFGGDNTEAFF. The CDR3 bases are TGTGCCATCAGTGCGTTTGGAGGGGATAACACTGAAGCTTTCTTT.

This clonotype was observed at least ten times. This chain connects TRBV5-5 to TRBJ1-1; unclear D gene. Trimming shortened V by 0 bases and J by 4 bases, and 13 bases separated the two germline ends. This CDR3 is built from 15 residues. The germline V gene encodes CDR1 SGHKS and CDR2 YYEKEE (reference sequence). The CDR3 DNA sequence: TGTGCCAGCAGCTTGGTGCTGACGGGAATCACTGAAGCTTTCTTT. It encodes CASSLVLTGITEAFF.

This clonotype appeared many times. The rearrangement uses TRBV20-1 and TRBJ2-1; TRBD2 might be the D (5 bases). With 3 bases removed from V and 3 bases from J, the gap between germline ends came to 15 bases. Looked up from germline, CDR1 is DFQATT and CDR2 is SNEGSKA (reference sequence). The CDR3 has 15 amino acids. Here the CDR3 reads CSARALGSDYNEQFF. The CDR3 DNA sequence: TGCAGTGCTAGGGCACTAGGTTCCGACTACAATGAGCAGTTCTTC.

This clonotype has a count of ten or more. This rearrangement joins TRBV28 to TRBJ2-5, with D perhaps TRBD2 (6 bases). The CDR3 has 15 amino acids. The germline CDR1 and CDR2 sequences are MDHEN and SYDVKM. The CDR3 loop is CEETGVKGKQETQYF. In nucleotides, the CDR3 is TGTGAAGAGACGGGAGTAAAGGGAAAACAAGAGACCCAGTACTTC.

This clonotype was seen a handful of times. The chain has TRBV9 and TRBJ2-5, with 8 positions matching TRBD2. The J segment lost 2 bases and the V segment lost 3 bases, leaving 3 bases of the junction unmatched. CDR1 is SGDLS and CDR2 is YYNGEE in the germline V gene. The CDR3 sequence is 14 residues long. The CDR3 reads CASSEKRGQETQYF. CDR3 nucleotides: TGTGCCAGCAGCGAAAAGCGGGGGCAAGAGACCCAGTACTTC. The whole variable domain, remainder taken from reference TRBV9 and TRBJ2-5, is DSGVTQTPKHLITATGQRVTLRCSPRSGDLSVYWYQQSLDQGLQFLIQYYNGEERAKGNILERFSAQQFPDLHSELNLSSLELGDSALYFCASSEKRGQETQYFGPGTRLLVL.

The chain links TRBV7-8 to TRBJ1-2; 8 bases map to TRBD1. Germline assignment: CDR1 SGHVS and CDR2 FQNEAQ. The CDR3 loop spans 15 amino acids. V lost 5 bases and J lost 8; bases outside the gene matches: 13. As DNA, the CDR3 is TGTGCCAGCAGCGCCAAGGGACAGGACAGTGTCGGCTACACCTTC. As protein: CASSAKGQDSVGYTF.

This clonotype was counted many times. CDR3 nucleotide sequence: TGTGCCAGCAGCTTATTCGGACAGGTCCCCTATGGCTACACCTTC. Translating gives CASSLFGQVPYGYTF. The rearrangement links TRBV7-2 to TRBJ1-2; 7 nucleotides match TRBD1. V was clipped by 2 bases and J by 4 bases; unmatched bases: 7. Germline V lookup: CDR1 SGHTA, CDR2 FQGNSA. The CDR3 runs 15 residues.

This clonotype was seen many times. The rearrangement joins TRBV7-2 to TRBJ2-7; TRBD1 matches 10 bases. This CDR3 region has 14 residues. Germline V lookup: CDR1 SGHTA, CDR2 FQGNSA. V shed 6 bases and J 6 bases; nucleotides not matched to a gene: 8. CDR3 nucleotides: TGTGCCAGCAGTCGGACCGGGACAGGGGTCGAGCAGTACTTC. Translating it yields CASSRTGTGVEQYF.

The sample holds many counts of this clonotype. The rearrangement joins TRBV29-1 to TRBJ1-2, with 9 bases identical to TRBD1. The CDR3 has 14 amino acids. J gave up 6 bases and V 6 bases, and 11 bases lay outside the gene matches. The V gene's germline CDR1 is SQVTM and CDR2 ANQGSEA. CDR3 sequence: CSVRDRDREDGYTF. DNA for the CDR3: TGCAGCGTGCGAGACCGGGACAGGGAGGATGGCTACACCTTC.

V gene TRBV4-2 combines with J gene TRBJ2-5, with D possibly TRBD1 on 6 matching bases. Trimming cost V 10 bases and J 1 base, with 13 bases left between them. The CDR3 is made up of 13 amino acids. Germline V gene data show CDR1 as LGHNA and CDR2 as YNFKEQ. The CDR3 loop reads CAIRHRAQETQYF. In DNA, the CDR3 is TGTGCCATCAGACACAGGGCCCAAGAGACCCAGTACTTC.

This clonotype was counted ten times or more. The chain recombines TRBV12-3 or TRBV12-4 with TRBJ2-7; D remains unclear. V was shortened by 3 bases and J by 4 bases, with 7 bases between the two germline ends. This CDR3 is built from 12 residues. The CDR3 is CASSFRKYEQYF. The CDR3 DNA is TGTGCCAGCAGTTTTCGGAAGTACGAGCAGTACTTC.

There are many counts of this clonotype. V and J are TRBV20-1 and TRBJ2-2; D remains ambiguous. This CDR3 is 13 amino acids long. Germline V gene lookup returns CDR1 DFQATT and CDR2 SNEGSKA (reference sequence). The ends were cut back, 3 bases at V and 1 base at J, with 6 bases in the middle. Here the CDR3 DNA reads TGCAGTGCTAGTGTGGGGAACACCGGGGAGCTGTTTTTT. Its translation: CSASVGNTGELFF.

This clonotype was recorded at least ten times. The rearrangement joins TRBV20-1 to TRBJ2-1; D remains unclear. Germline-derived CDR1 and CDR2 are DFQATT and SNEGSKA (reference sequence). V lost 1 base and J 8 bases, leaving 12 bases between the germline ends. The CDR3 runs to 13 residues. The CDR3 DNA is TGCAGTGCTAGAGGAGTACCCTCCGATGAGCAGTTCTTC. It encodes CSARGVPSDEQFF.

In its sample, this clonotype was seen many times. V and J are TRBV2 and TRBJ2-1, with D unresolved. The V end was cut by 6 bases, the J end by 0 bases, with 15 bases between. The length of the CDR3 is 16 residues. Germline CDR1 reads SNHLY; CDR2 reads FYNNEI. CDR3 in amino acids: CASRDSDTFSYNEQFF. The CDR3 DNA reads TGTGCCAGCAGAGACTCCGACACCTTCTCCTACAATGAGCAGTTCTTC.

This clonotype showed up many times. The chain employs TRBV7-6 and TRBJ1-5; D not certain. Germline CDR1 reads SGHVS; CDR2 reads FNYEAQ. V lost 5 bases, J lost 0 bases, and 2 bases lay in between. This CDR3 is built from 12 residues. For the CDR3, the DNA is TGTGCCAGCAGCCTTAGCAATCAGCCCCAGCATTTT. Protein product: CASSLSNQPQHF. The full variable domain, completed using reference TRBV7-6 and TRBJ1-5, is GAGVSQSPRYKVTKRGQDVALRCDPISGHVSLYWYRQALGQGPEFLTYFNYEAQQDKSGLPNDRFSAERPEGSISTLTIQRTEQRDSAMYRCASSLSNQPQHFGDGTRLSIL.

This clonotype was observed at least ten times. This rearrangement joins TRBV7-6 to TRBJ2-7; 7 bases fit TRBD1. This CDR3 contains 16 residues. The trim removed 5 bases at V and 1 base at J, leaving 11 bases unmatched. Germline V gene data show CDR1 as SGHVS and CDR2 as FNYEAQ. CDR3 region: CASSPRAEGASYEQYF. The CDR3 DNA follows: TGTGCCAGCAGCCCCCGAGCCGAGGGGGCTTCCTACGAGCAGTACTTC.

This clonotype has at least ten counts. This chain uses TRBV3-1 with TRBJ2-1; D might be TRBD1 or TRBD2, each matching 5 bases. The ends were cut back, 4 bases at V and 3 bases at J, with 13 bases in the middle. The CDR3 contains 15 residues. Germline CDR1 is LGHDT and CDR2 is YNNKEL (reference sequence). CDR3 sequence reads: CASSPGTDFYNEQFF. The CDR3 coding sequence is TGTGCCAGCAGCCCGGGGACGGACTTCTACAATGAGCAGTTCTTC.

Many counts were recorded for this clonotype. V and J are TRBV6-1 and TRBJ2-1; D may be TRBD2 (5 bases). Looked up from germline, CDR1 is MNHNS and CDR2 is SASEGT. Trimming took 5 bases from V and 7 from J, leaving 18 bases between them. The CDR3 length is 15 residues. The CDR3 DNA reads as TGTGCCAGCAGTACCCCCCGAGTAGCGAGGAATGAGCAGTTCTTC. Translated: CASSTPRVARNEQFF.

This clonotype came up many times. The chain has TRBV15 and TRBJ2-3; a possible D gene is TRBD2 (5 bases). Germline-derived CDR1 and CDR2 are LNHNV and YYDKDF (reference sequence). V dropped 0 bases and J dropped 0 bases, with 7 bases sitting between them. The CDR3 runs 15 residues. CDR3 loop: CATSRDRTSTDTQYF. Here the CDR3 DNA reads TGTGCCACCAGCAGAGACAGGACTAGCACAGATACGCAGTATTTT.

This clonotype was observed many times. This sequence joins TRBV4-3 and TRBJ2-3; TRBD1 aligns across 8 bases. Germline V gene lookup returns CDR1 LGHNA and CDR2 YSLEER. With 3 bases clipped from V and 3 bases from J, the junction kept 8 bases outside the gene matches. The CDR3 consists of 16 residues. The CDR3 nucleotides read TGCGCCAGCAGCCAGACAGGGGTGCCGGTGACAGATACGCAGTATTTT. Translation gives CASSQTGVPVTDTQYF.

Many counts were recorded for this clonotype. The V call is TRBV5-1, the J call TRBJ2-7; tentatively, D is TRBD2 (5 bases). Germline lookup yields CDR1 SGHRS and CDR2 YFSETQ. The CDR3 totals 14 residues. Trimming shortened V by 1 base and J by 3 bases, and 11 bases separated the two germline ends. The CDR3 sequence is CASSLRQAGYEQYF. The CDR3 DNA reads TGCGCCAGCAGCTTGCGGCAGGCGGGCTACGAGCAGTACTTC.

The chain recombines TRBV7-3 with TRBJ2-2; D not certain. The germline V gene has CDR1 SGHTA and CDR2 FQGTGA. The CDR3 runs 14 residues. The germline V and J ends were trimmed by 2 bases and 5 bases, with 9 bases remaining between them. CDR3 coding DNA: TGTGCCAGCAGCTTAGACACGTCAACCGGGGAGCTGTTTTTT. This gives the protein CASSLDTSTGELFF.

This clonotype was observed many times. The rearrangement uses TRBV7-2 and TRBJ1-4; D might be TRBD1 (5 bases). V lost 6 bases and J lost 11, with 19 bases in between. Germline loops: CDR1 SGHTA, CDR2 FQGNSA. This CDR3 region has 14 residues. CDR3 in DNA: TGTGCCAGCAGAATTAGCAGGACCTCAGGGAAACTGTTTTTT. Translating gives CASRISRTSGKLFF.

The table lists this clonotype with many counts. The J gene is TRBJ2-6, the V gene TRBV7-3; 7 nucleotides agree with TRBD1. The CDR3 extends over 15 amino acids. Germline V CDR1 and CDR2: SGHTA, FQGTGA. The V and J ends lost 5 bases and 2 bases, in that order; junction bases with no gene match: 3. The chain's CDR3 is CASSQGETGANVLTF. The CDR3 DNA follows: TGTGCCAGCAGCCAGGGGGAAACTGGGGCCAACGTCCTGACTTTC.